In its sample, the clone carrying this T cell receptor beta chain was seen a few times. Source study methods: Researchers report that nucleated cell counts were estimated from reference gene primer amplification. The protocol was immunoSEQ multiplex PCR, while the TCRdb copy is restricted to in-frame clones and leaves out a portion. V and J calls and clone size come straight from that table; D and trimming were deduced from the DNA. The sample includes about 200,000 clones, 60% to 85% seen only once; the top ten take 7% to 8.5%. This sample was taken from a study of blood T cell repertoires in COVID-19. Study at large: Acute-phase and convalescent COVID-19 samples originated in the United States, Italy and Spain. PBMCs, B-cell-depleted T cells, or T cells provided the cDNA or gDNA that made up the material.

The receptor was derived from a woman aged 70-85 years with acute or convalescent COVID-19. Sequenced: peripheral blood.

Written as DNA, the CDR3 is TGTGCCAGCAGCATGGACGGCGGATTGGGGACCCAGTACTTC. Translating it yields CASSMDGGLGTQYF. The chain is built from TRBV5-6 and TRBJ2-5; D remains unclear. Trimming took 4 bases from V and 7 from J, leaving 17 bases between them. This CDR3 has 14 residues. Germline V gene lookup returns CDR1 SGHDT and CDR2 YYEEEE.